These 11 T cell receptor beta chains were sequenced from one sample in a study of cytomegalovirus exposure and HLA in healthy donors. In the PCR, 60 Vbeta and 13 Jbeta primers were used. The data were produced by immunoSEQ multiplex PCR, yet TCRdb's version contains in-frame clones alone and is incomplete. Found here are about 160,000 clones, 82% of them singletons; the top ten hold about 1.6%. Sequenced: PBMCs. These TCRs come from a girl under 18 in good health and CMV-seropositive.

J is TRBJ2-7 and V is TRBV7-9, with 10 bases lining up with TRBD1. The CDR3 totals 14 residues. The J segment lost 3 bases and the V segment lost 5 bases, leaving 4 bases of the junction unmatched. The germline CDR1 and CDR2 sequences are SEHNR and FQNEAQ (reference sequence). CDR3 in DNA: TGTGCCAGCAGCACAGGGACAGGGGACTACGAGCAGTACTTC. Encoded protein: CASSTGTGDYEQYF.

The chain employs TRBV19 and TRBJ1-1; possibly TRBD1 for D (5 bases). Germline V gene sequence: CDR1 LNHDA, CDR2 SQIVND (reference sequence). The CDR3 runs to 14 residues. V lost 3 bases and J 0 bases, leaving 8 bases between the germline ends. The CDR3 nucleotides read TGTGCCAGTAGTATCGGCAGGGTGAACACTGAAGCTTTCTTT. Protein product: CASSIGRVNTEAFF.

The J gene is TRBJ1-3, the V gene TRBV30; D is ambiguous. The germline gives CDR1 GTSNPN, CDR2 SVGIG (reference sequence). Trimming cost V 2 bases and J 0 bases, with 11 bases left between them. This CDR3 spans 15 amino acids. The CDR3 DNA follows: TGTGCCTGGAGTAGGAGTTTGCGCTCTGGAAACACCATATATTTT. Translated, it gives CAWSRSLRSGNTIYF. The full variable domain, its missing parts supplied by reference TRBV30 and TRBJ1-3, is SQTIHQWPATLVQPVGSPLSLECTVEGTSNPNLYWYRQAAGRGLQLLFYSVGIGQISSEVPQNLSASRPQDRQFILSSKKLLLSDSGFYLCAWSRSLRSGNTIYFGEGSWLTVV.

The gene calls are TRBV7-3 and TRBJ2-1; 8 bases agree with TRBD2. The CDR3 has 15 residues. Unmatched junction bases numbered 3, after V lost 2 bases and J lost 3 bases. Germline V gene lookup returns CDR1 SGHTA and CDR2 FQGTGA. The CDR3 sequence: CASSLVAGNYNEQFF. The DNA of the CDR3 is TGTGCCAGCAGCTTAGTAGCGGGGAACTACAATGAGCAGTTCTTC.

This sequence joins TRBV2 and TRBJ2-2; TRBD2 aligns across 8 bases. Losses at the gene ends were 0 bases for V and 5 bases for J; bases not matched to a gene: 11. This CDR3 spans 18 amino acids. Germline assignment: CDR1 SNHLY and CDR2 FYNNEI. The CDR3 protein is CASSEARRLAGGTGELFF. CDR3 in DNA: TGTGCCAGCAGTGAAGCACGCCGGCTAGCGGGTGGGACCGGGGAGCTGTTTTTT.

J is TRBJ1-6 and V is TRBV7-8; D is ambiguous. Trimming pared 8 bases from V and 7 bases from J, leaving 18 bases between. Germline assignment: CDR1 SGHVS and CDR2 FQNEAQ. The CDR3 loop spans 15 amino acids. The CDR3 DNA is TGTGCCAGCGGGGAGTATGCTGGATTAAATTCACCCCTCCACTTT. This codes for CASGEYAGLNSPLHF.

This sequence joins TRBV27 and TRBJ1-2; D perhaps matches TRBD1 (6 bases). The V gene's germline CDR1 is MNHEY and CDR2 SMNVEV (reference sequence). There are 14 residues in the CDR3. V was pared by 6 bases and J by 0 bases, with 11 bases between. DNA of the CDR3: TGTGCCAGCAGCGTACAGGGATCTAACTATGGCTACACCTTC. This gives the protein CASSVQGSNYGYTF.

J is TRBJ2-1 and V is TRBV10-3, with D hard to call. Germline V lookup: CDR1 ENHRY, CDR2 SYGVKD. Trimming cost V 0 bases and J 5 bases, with 14 bases left between them. The CDR3 contains 16 residues. This CDR3 is CAISESSPRFNNEQFF. The CDR3, as DNA: TGTGCCATCAGTGAGTCTTCTCCCAGGTTTAACAATGAGCAGTTCTTC.

This chain joins TRBV4-1 and TRBJ1-2; maybe TRBD1 (5 bases). Trimming left V 0 bases short and J 4 bases short, with 12 bases between. CDR1 and CDR2 from the germline V gene are MGHRA and YSYEKL. There are 15 residues in the CDR3. CDR3 DNA sequence: TGCGCCAGCAGCCAAGATTTGACAGCTTCCTATGGCTACACCTTC. Translation: CASSQDLTASYGYTF.

As concerns this clone: Sequence at one end of the junction differs from germline and may be a read error. V gene TRBV25-1 combines with J gene TRBJ1-2, with 7 bases lining up with TRBD1. This CDR3 region has 16 residues. The germline V gene has CDR1 MGHDK and CDR2 SYGVNS. CDR3 in DNA: TGTGCCAGCAGTGAGGGAGACAGGGCCTGGGTGTATGGCTACTCCTTC. Protein sequence: CASSEGDRAWVYGYSF.

This chain uses TRBV7-8 with TRBJ1-5, with D hard to call. The germline CDR1 and CDR2 sequences are SGHVS and FQNEAQ. The CDR3 has 16 residues. V lost 1 base to trimming and J lost 2 bases, with 12 bases between them. The CDR3 region is CASSLGPGLGNQPQHF. The DNA of the CDR3 is TGTGCCAGCAGCTTAGGGCCCGGGTTGGGCAATCAGCCCCAGCATTTT. Variable domain in full (rest from reference TRBV7-8 and TRBJ1-5): GAGVSQSPRYKVAKRGQDVALRCDPISGHVSLFWYQQALGQGPEFLTYFQNEAQLDKSGLPSDRFFAERPEGSVSTLKIQRTQQEDSAVYLCASSLGPGLGNQPQHFGDGTRLSIL.